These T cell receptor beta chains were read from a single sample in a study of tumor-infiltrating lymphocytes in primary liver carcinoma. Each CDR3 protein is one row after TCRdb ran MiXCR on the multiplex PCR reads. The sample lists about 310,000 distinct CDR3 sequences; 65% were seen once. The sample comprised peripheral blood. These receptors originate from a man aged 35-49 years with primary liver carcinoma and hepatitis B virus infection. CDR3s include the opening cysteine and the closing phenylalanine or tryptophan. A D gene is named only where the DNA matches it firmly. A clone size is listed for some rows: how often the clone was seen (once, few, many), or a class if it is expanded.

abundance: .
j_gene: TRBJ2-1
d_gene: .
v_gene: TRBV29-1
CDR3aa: CSVLSGVAGQLF
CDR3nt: TGCAGCGTATTAAGCGGGGTGGCAGGACAGCTCTTC

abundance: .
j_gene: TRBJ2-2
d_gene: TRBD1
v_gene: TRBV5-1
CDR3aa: CASSLEGQAGELFF
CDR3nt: TGCGCCAGCAGCTTAGAGGGACAGGCCGGGGAGCTGTTTTTT

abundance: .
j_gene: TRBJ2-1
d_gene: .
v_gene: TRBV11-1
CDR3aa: CASSSLRDGSYNEQFF
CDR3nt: TGTGCCAGCAGCTCCCTGCGGGACGGCTCCTACAATGAGCAGTTCTTC

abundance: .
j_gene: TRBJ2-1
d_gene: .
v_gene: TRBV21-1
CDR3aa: CASSKLPGGQFF
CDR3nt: TGTGCCAGCAGCAAACTTCCGGGAGGGCAGTTCTTC

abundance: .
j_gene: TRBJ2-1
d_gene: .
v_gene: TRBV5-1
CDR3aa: CASSARDGDNEQFF
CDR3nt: TGCGCCAGCAGCGCCCGGGACGGGGACAATGAGCAGTTCTTC

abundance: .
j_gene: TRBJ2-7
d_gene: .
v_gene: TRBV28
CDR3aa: CASSLRGQSAYEQYF
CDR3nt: TGTGCCAGCAGTTTACGGGGACAATCAGCCTACGAGCAGTACTTC

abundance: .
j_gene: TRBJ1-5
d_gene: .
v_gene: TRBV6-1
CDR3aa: CASSFDNNRPQHF
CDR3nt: TGTGCCAGCAGTTTTGACAACAATCGGCCCCAACATTTT

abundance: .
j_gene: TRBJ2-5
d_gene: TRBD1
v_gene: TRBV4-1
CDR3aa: CASSQGGQGRETQYF
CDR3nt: TGCGCCAGCAGCCAAGGTGGACAGGGTCGGGAGACCCAGTATTTC

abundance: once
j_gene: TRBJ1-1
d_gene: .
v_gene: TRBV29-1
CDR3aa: CSVEEERGRSFF
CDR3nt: TGCAGTGTTGAGGAGGAGAGGGGAAGGTCTTTCTTT

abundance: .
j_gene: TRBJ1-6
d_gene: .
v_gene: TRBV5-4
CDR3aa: CASSLEQHNSPLHF
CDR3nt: TGTGCCAGCAGCTTGGAGCAGCATAATTCACCCCTCCACTTT

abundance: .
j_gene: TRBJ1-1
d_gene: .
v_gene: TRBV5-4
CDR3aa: CASSRRGPKTEAFF
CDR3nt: TGTGCCAGCAGCCGGAGGGGCCCAAAGACTGAAGCTTTCTTT

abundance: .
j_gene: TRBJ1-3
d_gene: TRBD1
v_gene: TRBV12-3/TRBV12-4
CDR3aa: CASRPGQDRSENTIYF
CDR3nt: TGTGCCAGCAGACCGGGACAGGACCGCTCTGAAAACACCATATATTTT

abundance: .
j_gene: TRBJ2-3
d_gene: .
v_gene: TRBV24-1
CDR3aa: CATSDGPTSTDTQYF
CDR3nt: TGTGCCACCAGTGATGGCCCGACTAGCACAGATACGCAGTATTTT

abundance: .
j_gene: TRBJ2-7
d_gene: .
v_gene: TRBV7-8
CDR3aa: CASSFLAVTTYEQYF
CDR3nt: TGTGCCAGCAGCTTTCTAGCCGTGACCACCTACGAGCAGTACTTC

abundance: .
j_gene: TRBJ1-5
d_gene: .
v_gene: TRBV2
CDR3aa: CASSGQPDQPQHF
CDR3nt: TGTGCCAGCAGTGGGCAGCCTGATCAGCCCCAGCATTTT

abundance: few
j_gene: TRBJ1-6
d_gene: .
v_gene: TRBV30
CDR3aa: CAWSFRSPLHF
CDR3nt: TGTGCCTGGAGTTTCCGTTCACCCCTCCACTTT

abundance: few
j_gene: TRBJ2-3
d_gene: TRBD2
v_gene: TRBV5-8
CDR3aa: CASSINSGRDTQYF
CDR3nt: TGTGCCAGCAGCATAAATAGCGGGAGGGATACGCAGTATTTT

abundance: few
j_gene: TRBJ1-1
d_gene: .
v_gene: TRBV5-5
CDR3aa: CASSISGKSAEAFF
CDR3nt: TGTGCCAGCAGCATCTCAGGGAAATCTGCTGAAGCTTTCTTT

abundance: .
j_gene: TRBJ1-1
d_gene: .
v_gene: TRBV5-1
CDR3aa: CASSLDGWTLNTEAFF
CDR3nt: TGCGCCAGCAGCTTGGACGGCTGGACACTGAACACTGAAGCTTTCTTT

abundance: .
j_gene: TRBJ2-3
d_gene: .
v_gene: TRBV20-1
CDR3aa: CSARDQGSDTQYF
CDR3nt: TGCAGTGCTAGAGATCAGGGTTCAGATACGCAGTATTTT

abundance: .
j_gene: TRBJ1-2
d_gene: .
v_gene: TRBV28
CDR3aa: CASSLTYRVGGYTF
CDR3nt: TGTGCCAGCAGTTTAACCTACAGGGTTGGAGGCTACACCTTC

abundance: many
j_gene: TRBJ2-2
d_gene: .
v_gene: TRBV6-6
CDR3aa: CASTTLELNTGELFF
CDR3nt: TGTGCCAGCACCACTTTGGAGCTGAACACCGGGGAGCTGTTTTTT